Sequencing of this T cell receptor (beta chain) was carried out in a study of T cell changes during pregnancy in multiple sclerosis. The table came from immunoSEQ multiplex PCR; TCRdb's copy has only in-frame clones and leaves some out. Here the sample spans around 100,000 clones, roughly 93% being singletons. The CDR3 is 20 residues long. The sequencing here drew on peripheral blood, taken after pregnancy. This chain connects TRBV21-1 to TRBJ2-1; the table's D gene call, TRBD2, was not cross checked with the DNA. TRBV21-1 is tagged as a pseudogene. This clonotype was obtained from a female donor with multiple sclerosis, enrolled in a pregnancy study. CDR3 nucleotide sequence: TGTGCCAGCAGCAAAGATTTAGGGACTACCCGAAAGTCCTACTACAATGAGCAGTTCTTC. Amino acid sequence: CASSKDLGTTRKSYYNEQFF.